The next 21 T cell receptor beta chains were all read from a single sample in a study of blood T cell repertoires in COVID-19 (dated by TCRdb to about 2020). Libraries were built with the immunoSEQ multiplex PCR assay. The clones in this table, taken by TCRdb from immuneACCESS, are in-frame only. Not every clone is retained; where verified, under half of the shortfall comes from an unresolved V gene, and the cause of the rest is unknown. This sample is represented by 95,000 to 120,000 clones; around 84% of them were singletons. About 13% of the sample is taken by the ten largest. Sequences were obtained from peripheral blood. The receptor set was obtained from a human donor in a cohort sampled during active COVID-19.

The chain employs TRBV4-1 and TRBJ2-7, with 9 bases identical to TRBD1. The germline CDR1 and CDR2 sequences are MGHRA and YSYEKL. The CDR3 loop spans 15 amino acids. V shed 1 base and J 4 bases; nucleotides not matched to a gene: 5. The CDR3 region has the DNA TGCGCCAGCAGCCAAGTCAGTGGGACAGGGTACGAGCAGTACTTC. Translated: CASSQVSGTGYEQYF.

This chain links TRBV5-5 with TRBJ2-5; possible D gene TRBD2, 6 bases. CDR1 and CDR2 (germline): SGHKS, YYEKEE (reference sequence). The CDR3 has 14 amino acids. Trimming took 3 bases from V and 3 from J, leaving 12 bases between them. Here the CDR3 reads CASSSRDWKETQYF. The DNA for the CDR3 is TGTGCCAGCAGCTCCCGGGACTGGAAAGAGACCCAGTACTTC.

The chain has TRBV6-2 or TRBV6-3 and TRBJ2-7, with a possible D match to TRBD1 (6 bases). Trimming stripped 3 bases from V and 0 bases from J, with 15 bases between. The CDR3 is made up of 16 amino acids. In germline, CDR1 is MNHEY, CDR2 SVGEGT. The CDR3 protein is CASSYLHGTLSYEQYF. The CDR3 DNA reads TGTGCCAGCAGTTATCTCCACGGGACACTCTCCTACGAGCAGTACTTC.

The V gene is TRBV27, the J gene TRBJ1-2; unclear D gene. The CDR3 sequence is 14 residues long. CDR1 is MNHEY, CDR2 SMNVEV, per germline (reference sequence). V lost 5 bases to trimming and J lost 7 bases, with 17 bases between them. The CDR3 spells CASSPRPGVGGYTF. Here the CDR3 DNA reads TGTGCCAGCAGTCCCCGCCCAGGCGTCGGTGGCTACACCTTC.

V gene TRBV2 combines with J gene TRBJ1-4; D not certain. Germline CDR1 and CDR2: SNHLY and FYNNEI. The CDR3 has 15 residues. The V gene lost 5 bases and the J gene lost 5 bases, with 15 bases spanning the gap. The CDR3 region is CASSREGWQNEKLFF. The CDR3 DNA follows: TGTGCCAGCAGTCGGGAGGGCTGGCAGAATGAAAAACTGTTTTTT.

The V call is TRBV5-1, the J call TRBJ2-6; D possibly corresponds to TRBD2 (6 bases). CDR3 length equals 16 residues. V lost 1 base and J lost 3, with 11 bases in between. Germline assignment: CDR1 SGHRS and CDR2 YFSETQ. CDR3 sequence (DNA): TGCGCCAGCAGCTTGTTGCAGGGAGGTGGGGCCAACGTCCTGACTTTC. The encoded protein is CASSLLQGGGANVLTF.

There are a few counts of this clone. The gene calls are TRBV13 and TRBJ2-1, with 10 positions matching TRBD1. Unmatched junction bases numbered 7, after V lost 4 bases and J lost 7 bases. Germline lookup yields CDR1 PRHDT and CDR2 FYEKMQ (reference sequence). CDR3 size: 15 residues. CDR3 in amino acids: CASSSSGQGGNEQFF. The CDR3 DNA reads TGTGCCAGCAGCTCCTCCGGACAGGGGGGTAATGAGCAGTTCTTC.

This clone has only one observation. The chain carries TRBV5-1 and TRBJ1-5, with TRBD1 matching 10 bases. This CDR3 is 14 amino acids long. The germline gives CDR1 SGHRS, CDR2 YFSETQ. Unmatched junction bases numbered 3, after V lost 4 bases and J lost 5 bases. The CDR3 reads CASSPDRGDQPQHF. The DNA for the CDR3 is TGCGCCAGCAGCCCGGACAGGGGGGATCAGCCCCAGCATTTT.

The chain links TRBV9 to TRBJ2-3, with D tentatively TRBD2 (6 bases). The V end was cut by 5 bases, the J end by 4 bases, with 17 bases between. The CDR3 loop spans 15 amino acids. Germline values: CDR1 SGDLS, CDR2 YYNGEE. The CDR3 DNA reads as TGTGCCAGCAGAAAAGCGGGCCTAGCCTCAGATACGCAGTATTTT. Amino acids: CASRKAGLASDTQYF.

In nucleotides, the CDR3 is TGTGCCATCAGTGAGTCGAAGACAGGGTGGGACACAGATACGCAGTATTTT. Translated: CAISESKTGWDTDTQYF. The V and J genes are TRBV10-3 and TRBJ2-3; 7 bases are shared with TRBD1. The trim removed 0 bases at V and 2 bases at J, leaving 8 bases unmatched. Per germline, CDR1 ENHRY and CDR2 SYGVKD. The CDR3 consists of 17 residues.

The chain has TRBV28 and TRBJ2-7; 7 positions match TRBD1. This CDR3 spans 12 amino acids. J lost 3 bases, V lost 5 bases, and 1 base had no gene match. CDR1 MDHEN and CDR2 SYDVKM come from the germline V gene. Here the CDR3 reads CASSRQGYEQYF. CDR3 sequence (DNA): TGTGCCAGCAGTAGACAGGGCTACGAGCAGTACTTC.

This clone was recorded once. This chain uses TRBV7-2 with TRBJ1-1; D gene ambiguous. The germline gives CDR1 SGHTA, CDR2 FQGNSA. The V end lost 6 bases, the J end lost 1 base, and 9 bases lay between the germline ends. There are 13 residues in the CDR3. Here the CDR3 reads CASRQNGNTEAFF. The CDR3 nucleotides are TGTGCCAGCAGGCAAAACGGGAACACTGAAGCTTTCTTT.

This chain uses TRBV29-1 with TRBJ1-1; D remains ambiguous. The CDR3 runs 14 residues. V was clipped by 2 bases and J by 0 bases, with 10 bases between them. Germline V gene sequence: CDR1 SQVTM, CDR2 ANQGSEA. Here the CDR3 DNA reads TGCAGCGTTGAATCCCCATCCATGAACACTGAAGCTTTCTTT. The encoded protein is CSVESPSMNTEAFF.

The chain employs TRBV6-1 and TRBJ1-3; no firm D call. The CDR3 extends over 15 amino acids. In germline, CDR1 is MNHNS, CDR2 SASEGT. Trimming shortened V by 3 bases and J by 0 bases, and 9 bases separated the two germline ends. This CDR3 is CASSEGSYSGNTIYF. The CDR3 DNA is TGTGCCAGCAGTGAGGGCAGTTACTCTGGAAACACCATATATTTT.

DNA for the CDR3: TGTGCCAGCAGCCTTTCGACAGGGCAATCCTACAATGAGCAGTTCTTC. Amino acids: CASSLSTGQSYNEQFF. The V and J genes are TRBV5-4 and TRBJ2-1; 7 bases align to TRBD1. The CDR3 has 16 amino acids. CDR1 is SGHNT and CDR2 is YYREEE in the germline V gene (reference sequence). V lost 4 bases to trimming and J lost 1 base; unmatched junction nucleotides: 8.

This chain links TRBV19 with TRBJ1-5, with D uncertain. This CDR3 contains 18 residues. Germline V gives CDR1 LNHDA, CDR2 SQIVND (reference sequence). V gave up 1 base and J gave up 4 bases, with 20 bases separating them. CDR3 amino acids: CASSIGGGRPSGNQPQHF. CDR3 sequence (DNA): TGTGCCAGTAGTATAGGGGGAGGGAGACCTAGCGGAAATCAGCCCCAGCATTTT.

The chain is built from TRBV19 and TRBJ2-3; 8 bases are shared with TRBD2. The junction had 7 bases not matched to a gene; V was cut back by 7 bases and J by 1 base. This CDR3 is 15 amino acids long. Germline V gene sequence: CDR1 LNHDA, CDR2 SQIVND (reference sequence). The CDR3 DNA reads TGTGCCAGTACCGGGGGGGCTAGCGGCACAGATACGCAGTATTTT. Translated, it gives CASTGGASGTDTQYF.

The gene calls are TRBV7-9 and TRBJ2-2; 7 bases align to TRBD2. Looked up from germline, CDR1 is SEHNR and CDR2 is FQNEAQ (reference sequence). The CDR3 sequence is 18 residues long. V was pared by 5 bases and J by 0 bases, with 12 bases of the junction left unmatched. CDR3 sequence (DNA): TGTGCCAGCAGCCACGACTCAGAAGCGGGGTCGAACACCGGGGAGCTGTTTTTT. It codes for CASSHDSEAGSNTGELFF.

This clone was recorded once. This chain uses TRBV11-2 with TRBJ2-3, with 13 bases identical to TRBD2. The germline V gene encodes CDR1 SGHAT and CDR2 FQNNGV. This CDR3 is built from 16 residues. V dropped 1 base and J dropped 3; count of bases not matched to a gene: 1. DNA for the CDR3: TGTGCCAGCAGCTTAGGGGGACTAGCGGGGACAGATACGCAGTATTTT. The encoded protein is CASSLGGLAGTDTQYF.

This clone was observed a single time. J is TRBJ1-1 and V is TRBV30; 7 nucleotides align to TRBD1. This CDR3 contains 14 residues. V lost 3 bases to trimming and J lost 8 bases; unmatched junction nucleotides: 12. The germline CDR1 and CDR2 sequences are GTSNPN and SVGIG (reference sequence). The DNA for the CDR3 is TGTGCCTGGAGGAAGGACAGGCTCGGGGTGGAAGCTTTCTTT. It yields the protein CAWRKDRLGVEAFF.

This clone appeared a few times. The rearrangement links TRBV6-2 or TRBV6-3 to TRBJ2-1, with 8 positions matching TRBD2. The trim removed 4 bases at V and 2 bases at J, leaving 1 base unmatched. CDR1 is MNHEY, CDR2 SVGEGT, per germline. CDR3 length: 14 residues. The CDR3 region is CASSLAGTYNEQFF. The CDR3 DNA follows: TGTGCCAGCAGTTTAGCGGGGACCTACAATGAGCAGTTCTTC.